This T cell receptor (beta chain) was found in a study of T cell responses to AZD1222 COVID-19 vaccine. Here immunoSEQ multiplex PCR was the method, and the copy in TCRdb shows in-frame clones only, minus some. Of some 96,000 clones detected, 92% appear once; the ten largest clones hold more than 1.5%. This CDR3 comprises 13 residues. General study findings and limits: White British people made up most donors, females outnumbered males, and clonal diversity was possibly underestimated.

Note on this clone: What it recognizes is unknown.

This TCR came from an adult in good health. V and J are TRBV21-1 and TRBJ2-7; TRBD1, the table's D call, was not compared with the DNA. TRBV21-1 counts as a pseudogene. The sample consisted of peripheral blood, taken on day 0 of AZD1222 vaccination. CDR3: CASSSRTGNEQYF. CDR3 coding DNA: TGTGCCAGCAGCTCCCGGACAGGCAACGAGCAGTACTTC.